This T cell receptor beta chain was documented in a study of blood T cell repertoires in COVID-19. The CDR3 has 14 amino acids. V was shortened by 5 bases and J by 4 bases, with 12 bases between the two germline ends. Germline values: CDR1 LGHDT, CDR2 YNNKEL (reference sequence). Data came from immunoSEQ multiplex PCR; TCRdb stores just in-frame clones and leaves some out. Of roughly 250,000 clones listed, about 85% are singletons. This TCR derives from a man aged 40-55 years with acute or convalescent COVID-19. The chain uses TRBV3-1 (or the pseudogene TRBV3-2) and TRBJ1-3; D not certain. Source material: peripheral blood. The CDR3 DNA sequence: TGTGCCAGCAGCACCACCAGCGGCGGAAACACCATATATTTT. Translated, it gives CASSTTSGGNTIYF.